The 5 T cell receptor beta chains in this list originate from one sample, sequenced in a study of vaccination effects on CD4 cells after COVID-19. Before any sequencing was done, the ViraFEST assay used viral peptide pools to expand antigen-specific CD4+ T cells. On roughly day 10 of culture, CD4+ T cells were separated out. All participants had two doses of either the BNT162b2 or mRNA-1273 vaccine. Sequencing was performed with immunoSEQ multiplex PCR; in TCRdb, only in-frame clones are kept and a portion is missing. The sample carries fewer than 80,000 clones, 74% recorded once. No antigen has been identified for these receptors. The starting material was CD4+ T cells from PBMCs cultured with HCoV-229E spike peptides, obtained after COVID-19 vaccination. Receptor source: a human donor who received a COVID-19 vaccine.

The chain has TRBV5-1 and TRBJ1-3; weak D call: TRBD1 (5 bases). Germline V CDR1 and CDR2: SGHRS, YFSETQ. The CDR3 totals 16 residues. Trimming shortened V by 0 bases and J by 4 bases, and 14 bases separated the two germline ends. The CDR3 DNA follows: TGCGCCAGCAGCTTGGGGGGACTTCAATACGGAAACACCATATATTTT. Translated, it gives CASSLGGLQYGNTIYF.

The rearrangement joins TRBV7-8 to TRBJ1-1, with D perhaps TRBD1 (5 bases). This CDR3 spans 14 amino acids. V was clipped by 5 bases and J by 1 base, with 11 bases between them. The germline gives CDR1 SGHVS, CDR2 FQNEAQ. The CDR3 nucleotides read TGTGCCAGCAGCACGCGGGGGGGGAACACTGAAGCTTTCTTT. This translates into CASSTRGGNTEAFF.

For the CDR3, the DNA is TGTGCCAGCAGCCAAGTGATGACAGGTTACTCTGGAAACACCATATATTTT. It encodes CASSQVMTGYSGNTIYF. This chain connects TRBV14 to TRBJ1-3; tentative D call: TRBD1 (6 bases). V lost 1 base and J lost 0, with 13 bases in between. Germline values: CDR1 SGHDN, CDR2 FVKESK. The CDR3 loop spans 17 amino acids.

The genes are TRBV19 and TRBJ2-5; D might be TRBD2 (5 bases). CDR3 size: 14 residues. Germline loops: CDR1 LNHDA, CDR2 SQIVND (reference sequence). V was trimmed by 6 bases and J by 4 bases, leaving 15 bases between them. The CDR3: CASSRSGERETQYF. The CDR3 nucleotides are TGTGCCAGTAGCCGAAGTGGGGAGCGAGAGACCCAGTACTTC.

The chain has TRBV5-6 and TRBJ1-4; D gene unclear. V lost 2 bases and J lost 5, with 10 bases in between. This CDR3 spans 14 amino acids. From germline, CDR1 is SGHDT and CDR2 YYEEEE. The CDR3 nucleotides read TGTGCCAGCAGCTTTACCCCTTCGAATGAAAAACTGTTTTTT. Amino acid sequence: CASSFTPSNEKLFF.